The TCR beta chain described here comes from a study of blood T cell repertoires in COVID-19. The J segment lost 2 bases and the V segment lost 4 bases, leaving 7 bases of the junction unmatched. In germline, CDR1 is SGHTA, CDR2 FQGNSA. This CDR3 spans 17 amino acids. In the source study's methods: Reference gene primers were amplified, and this amplification served to estimate nucleated cell counts. The protocol was immunoSEQ multiplex PCR, while the TCRdb copy is restricted to in-frame clones and leaves out a portion. V and J calls and clone size are copied from that table; D and trimming were computed from the DNA. The sample lists approximately 300,000 clones; around 90% were seen once.

The gene calls are TRBV7-2 and TRBJ2-3; 12 nucleotides agree with TRBD2. Sequencing was carried out using peripheral blood. This sequence was found in a man younger than 35 with active or convalescent COVID-19. The CDR3 sequence: CASSSPGLAGHTDTQYF. CDR3 sequence (DNA): TGTGCCAGCAGCTCCCCGGGACTAGCGGGCCACACAGATACGCAGTATTTT. The full variable domain, completed using reference TRBV7-2 and TRBJ2-3, is GAGVSQSPSNKVTEKGKDVELRCDPISGHTALYWYRQSLGQGLEFLIYFQGNSAPDKSGLPSDRFSAERTGGSVSTLTIQRTQQEDSAVYLCASSSPGLAGHTDTQYFGPGTRLTVL.